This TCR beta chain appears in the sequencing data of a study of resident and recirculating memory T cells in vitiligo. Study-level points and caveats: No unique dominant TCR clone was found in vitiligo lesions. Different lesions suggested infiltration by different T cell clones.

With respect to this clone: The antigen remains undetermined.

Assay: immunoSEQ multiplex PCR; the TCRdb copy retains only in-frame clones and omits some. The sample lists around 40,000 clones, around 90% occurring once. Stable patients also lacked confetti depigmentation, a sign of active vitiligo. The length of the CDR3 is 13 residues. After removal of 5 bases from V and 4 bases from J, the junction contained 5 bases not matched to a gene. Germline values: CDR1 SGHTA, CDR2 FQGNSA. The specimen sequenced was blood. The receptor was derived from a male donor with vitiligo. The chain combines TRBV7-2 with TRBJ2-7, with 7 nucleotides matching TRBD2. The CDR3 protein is CASSLGGVYEQYF. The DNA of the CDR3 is TGTGCCAGCAGCCTGGGGGGGGTATACGAGCAGTACTTC.